Presented here are 27 T cell receptor beta chains from one specimen sequenced in a study of regulatory T cells in long-lasting Graves disease. Libraries of TCR beta came from iRepertoire HTBI primers plus Arm-PCR of CDR3 regions. TCRdb ran MiXCR on the multiplex PCR reads and lists one entry per CDR3 protein. The table includes about 350,000 distinct CDR3 sequences, around 17% detected once. Regarding time point: newly diagnosed GD, antithyroid drugs for less than 3 months. Following extraction of RNA from PBMCs, that RNA was used to make the TCR library. Separately, the same data were catalogued under a study of T cells in Graves' hyperthyroidism and ophthalmopathy.

The specimen comprised peripheral blood mononuclear cells (PBMCs), sampled at new diagnosis, from a patient treated with antithyroid drugs. The receptors stem from a middle-aged man with Graves disease.

This clonotype was found many times. One end of the junction is discordant with germline, which a read error may explain. CDR3 DNA: TGTGCCAGCAGCCCGCACGGGACTAGTTCCGTCACAGATACGCAGTATTTT. It codes for CASSPHGTSSVTDTQYF. V is TRBV5-1 and J is TRBJ2-3, with 8 bases matching TRBD2. The CDR3 has 17 amino acids. Germline values: CDR1 SGHRS, CDR2 YFSETQ.

This clonotype was observed many times. The chain is built from TRBV2 and TRBJ2-3; unclear D gene. V lost 6 bases to trimming and J lost 2 bases, with 12 bases between them. Per germline, CDR1 SNHLY and CDR2 FYNNEI. The CDR3 extends over 14 amino acids. CDR3 residues: CASSPKDHTDTQYF. As DNA, the CDR3 is TGTGCCAGCAGCCCGAAAGACCACACAGATACGCAGTATTTT.

This clonotype came up a few times. This chain uses TRBV20-1 with TRBJ1-2; D not certain. The V gene lost 1 base and the J gene lost 2 bases, with 8 bases spanning the gap. Germline loops: CDR1 DFQATT, CDR2 SNEGSKA (reference sequence). The CDR3 has 13 amino acids. The CDR3 region has the DNA TGCAGTGCTAGAGTAGGCCAGAACTATGGCTACACCTTC. It yields the protein CSARVGQNYGYTF.

This clonotype turned up a few times. The chain combines TRBV7-9 with TRBJ2-2; D uncertain. Germline V CDR1 and CDR2: SEHNR, FQNEAQ (reference sequence). The CDR3 consists of 15 residues. The germline V and J ends were trimmed by 3 bases and 3 bases, with 11 bases remaining between them. CDR3 amino acids: CASSFAVGYTGELFF. The CDR3 nucleotides read TGTGCCAGCAGCTTCGCGGTGGGTTACACCGGGGAGCTGTTTTTT.

The chain combines TRBV20-1 with TRBJ2-3; 7 positions agree with TRBD2. This CDR3 region has 14 residues. Germline CDR1 and CDR2: DFQATT and SNEGSKA (reference sequence). V lost 0 bases and J lost 5; bases outside the gene matches: 5. The CDR3 bases are TGCAGTGCTAGAGACTCCTCTAGCGGAGATACGCAGTATTTT. It yields the protein CSARDSSSGDTQYF.

This clonotype was seen a handful of times. The chain has TRBV7-2 and TRBJ2-7; TRBD2 agrees at 10 bases. The V gene end was trimmed by 1 base and the J gene end by 6 bases; junction bases not matched to a gene: 9. Germline V gives CDR1 SGHTA, CDR2 FQGNSA. The CDR3 consists of 16 residues. The CDR3 nucleotides read TGTGCCAGCAGCTTAGGTCTCCAGCGGGGGGGAGTCGAGCAGTACTTC. This sequence encodes CASSLGLQRGGVEQYF.

This clonotype was seen repeatedly, ten times or more. This sequence joins TRBV7-2 and TRBJ1-1, with D possibly being TRBD1 (6 bases). V lost 2 bases, J lost 10 bases, and 20 bases lay in between. The CDR3 covers 15 residues. From germline, CDR1 is SGHTA and CDR2 FQGNSA. Here the CDR3 reads CASSLSLLGQRGAFF. The CDR3 coding sequence is TGTGCCAGCAGCTTATCCCTTCTCGGACAGAGGGGAGCTTTCTTT.

The chain couples TRBV5-5 to TRBJ1-2; a possible D gene is TRBD1 (6 bases). The germline V and J ends were trimmed by 4 bases and 4 bases, with 17 bases remaining between them. The CDR3 is made up of 15 amino acids. In germline, CDR1 is SGHKS, CDR2 YYEKEE (reference sequence). CDR3 in DNA: TGTGCCAGCAGCCTCAGGGGATATTCCATCTATGGCTACACCTTC. Protein: CASSLRGYSIYGYTF. Variable domain in full (rest from reference TRBV5-5 and TRBJ1-2): DAGVTQSPTHLIKTRGQQVTLRCSPISGHKSVSWYQQVLGQGPQFIFQYYEKEERGRGNFPDRFSARQFPNYSSELNVNALLLGDSALYLCASSLRGYSIYGYTFGSGTRLTVV.

Only a few counts were recorded for this clonotype. At one end the junction does not follow the germline gene, possibly because of a read error. The CDR3 DNA reads TGCAGCGCTAGAGATCGGGCAGGACACAATGAGCAGTTCTTC. Translating it yields CSARDRAGHNEQFF. J is TRBJ2-1 and V is TRBV20-1; D remains unclear. The CDR3 extends over 14 amino acids. Per the germline V gene, CDR1 is DFQATT and CDR2 is SNEGSKA (reference sequence).

The table lists this clonotype with many counts. The chain combines TRBV24-1 with TRBJ1-4; no definite D call. Per germline, CDR1 KGHDR and CDR2 SFDVKD. This CDR3 region has 15 residues. The germline V and J ends were trimmed by 0 bases and 8 bases, with 12 bases remaining between them. The CDR3 DNA reads as TGTGCCACCAGTGATTTGCGATTGCGGCGGGAAAAACTGTTTTTT. It yields the protein CATSDLRLRREKLFF.

In this sample, this clonotype turned up many times. V and J are TRBV2 and TRBJ2-3; 8 bases map to TRBD2. The V and J ends lost 3 bases and 0 bases, in that order; junction bases with no gene match: 11. Germline lookup yields CDR1 SNHLY and CDR2 FYNNEI. CDR3 length: 18 amino acids. CDR3 in amino acids: CASSDSPYSGVSTDTQYF. As DNA, the CDR3 is TGTGCCAGCAGTGATTCGCCCTATAGCGGGGTTAGCACAGATACGCAGTATTTT.

This clonotype was detected ten times or more. V usage is TRBV4-2 and J usage is TRBJ2-2; 11 nucleotides match TRBD2. Germline lookup yields CDR1 LGHNA and CDR2 YNFKEQ. This CDR3 has 18 residues. V shed 1 base and J 2 bases; nucleotides not matched to a gene: 6. The CDR3 sequence: CASSQGISGGVNTGELFF. CDR3 sequence (DNA): TGTGCCAGCAGCCAAGGAATTAGCGGGGGGGTAAACACCGGGGAGCTGTTTTTT.

The V call is TRBV4-2, the J call TRBJ2-3, with a weak D call TRBD2 (5 bases). With 1 base removed from V and 2 bases from J, the gap between germline ends came to 10 bases. CDR1 LGHNA and CDR2 YNFKEQ come from the germline V gene. The CDR3 is 15 residues long. This CDR3 reads CASSQVPGSTDTQYF. The CDR3 bases are TGTGCCAGCAGCCAAGTCCCGGGATCCACAGATACGCAGTATTTT.

This clonotype was seen ten or more times. The chain links TRBV12-3 or TRBV12-4 to TRBJ2-1, with D possibly TRBD2 on 6 matching bases. CDR3 length equals 14 residues. Trimming stripped 7 bases from V and 0 bases from J, with 10 bases between. CDR3 protein: CASTAGSSYNEQFF. CDR3 in DNA: TGTGCCAGCACTGCGGGGTCCTCCTACAATGAGCAGTTCTTC.

This clonotype was counted many times. The chain has TRBV7-2 and TRBJ2-7, with 7 bases lining up with TRBD2. Germline values: CDR1 SGHTA, CDR2 FQGNSA. The V gene end was trimmed by 4 bases and the J gene end by 9 bases; junction bases not matched to a gene: 6. The CDR3 runs 12 residues. The CDR3 protein is CASSSLAGVQYF. As DNA, the CDR3 is TGTGCCAGCAGCTCCTTAGCGGGCGTGCAGTACTTC.

This chain links TRBV20-1 with TRBJ2-2, with D possibly TRBD1 on 5 matching bases. This CDR3 comprises 15 residues. Trimming cost V 2 bases and J 1 base, with 11 bases left between them. Germline assignment: CDR1 DFQATT and CDR2 SNEGSKA (reference sequence). CDR3: CSARFAGRNTGELFF. CDR3 bases: TGCAGTGCTAGATTTGCAGGGCGGAACACCGGGGAGCTGTTTTTT.

This clonotype was seen ten or more times. J is TRBJ2-7 and V is TRBV10-3; D call uncertain. The CDR3 runs to 12 residues. Between the trimmed V and J ends, which lost 0 bases and 6 bases, there was a span of 6 bases. Germline assignment: CDR1 ENHRY and CDR2 SYGVKD. In nucleotides, the CDR3 is TGTGCCATCAGTGAGTCTACCCCCGAGCAGTACTTC. It yields the protein CAISESTPEQYF.

The chain links TRBV20-1 to TRBJ2-1; the D gene is possibly TRBD2 (5 bases). This CDR3 has 12 residues. V lost 5 bases to trimming and J lost 7 bases, with 12 bases between them. Germline V gene lookup returns CDR1 DFQATT and CDR2 SNEGSKA (reference sequence). The DNA for the CDR3 is TGCAGTGCTCCTAAGCCGGGGAATGAGCAGTTCTTC. Translation: CSAPKPGNEQFF.

This clonotype was recorded many times. The chain recombines TRBV5-4 with TRBJ2-3; the D call may be TRBD1 or TRBD2 (6 bases each). Germline CDR1 and CDR2: SGHNT and YYREEE (reference sequence). V lost 1 base and J lost 8, with 20 bases in between. This CDR3 region has 16 residues. CDR3 loop: CASSLRGERALGTQYF. CDR3 coding DNA: TGTGCCAGCAGCTTGAGGGGGGAAAGGGCGTTGGGTACGCAGTATTTT.

The sample holds many counts of this clonotype. The chain uses TRBV7-2 and TRBJ2-1, with D maybe TRBD2 (6 bases). Trimming took 4 bases from V and 10 from J, leaving 11 bases between them. In germline, CDR1 is SGHTA, CDR2 FQGNSA. CDR3 length equals 12 residues. This CDR3 reads CASSWDFGEQFF. For the CDR3, the DNA is TGTGCCAGCAGCTGGGACTTTGGGGAGCAGTTCTTC.

The table lists this clonotype with many counts. V usage is TRBV29-1 and J usage is TRBJ2-1, with 10 bases identical to TRBD1. The J call is uncertain, as TRBJ2-5 better fits the DNA end. There are 19 residues in the CDR3. Germline V gives CDR1 SQVTM, CDR2 ANQGSEA. CDR3 in amino acids: CSVEPPPGTGELAIKTQYF. The CDR3 DNA sequence: TGCAGCGTTGAACCCCCACCCGGGACAGGGGAGCTTGCGATAAAGACCCAGTACTTC.

This clonotype has only a few counts. This may be a read error, as it is one base from a much larger clone. The V gene is TRBV20-1, the J gene TRBJ2-7; unclear D gene. Germline V gives CDR1 DFQATT, CDR2 SNEGSKA (reference sequence). CDR3 length equals 13 residues. CDR3 bases: TGCAGTGCTAAGCCGGGTAGTGCGTACGAGCAGCACTTC. As protein: CSAKPGSAYEQHF.

At least ten counts were recorded for this clonotype. The chain is built from TRBV11-1 and TRBJ2-3; no definite D call. The germline V gene encodes CDR1 SGHAT and CDR2 FQDESV (reference sequence). This CDR3 spans 13 amino acids. V shed 4 bases and J shed 7 bases, with 12 bases lying between them. CDR3 in amino acids: CASSSGPPNTQYF. CDR3 DNA: TGTGCCAGCAGCTCCGGACCTCCTAATACGCAGTATTTT.

The rearrangement uses TRBV6-2 or TRBV6-3 and TRBJ2-5; 9 bases agree with TRBD1. The germline V gene encodes CDR1 MNHEY and CDR2 SVGEGT. The CDR3 has 15 amino acids. J lost 3 bases, V lost 11 bases, and 13 bases had no gene match. CDR3 protein: CAGTGSGVLEETQYF. CDR3 nucleotides: TGTGCCGGGACAGGGTCCGGGGTATTGGAAGAGACCCAGTACTTC.

This clonotype was detected many times. The rearrangement links TRBV4-3 to TRBJ2-7; 9 positions agree with TRBD1. The germline V gene has CDR1 LGHNA and CDR2 YSLEER. V gave up 0 bases and J gave up 5 bases; unmatched junction bases: 5. The CDR3 extends over 15 amino acids. CDR3 in DNA: TGCGCCAGCAGCCAAGACCGGACAGGGGAAAACGAGCAGTACTTC. Its protein product is CASSQDRTGENEQYF.

This chain joins TRBV28 and TRBJ2-2; 9 positions agree with TRBD1. This CDR3 has 13 residues. The V gene end was trimmed by 10 bases and the J gene end by 7 bases; junction bases not matched to a gene: 7. Germline assignment: CDR1 MDHEN and CDR2 SYDVKM. The CDR3 DNA is TGTGCCACCGGGACAGGGAACTTCGGGGAGCTGTTTTTT. Protein: CATGTGNFGELFF.

This clonotype has a handful of counts. The rearrangement joins TRBV3-1 to TRBJ2-5; no firm D call. Germline V gene lookup returns CDR1 LGHDT and CDR2 YNNKEL (reference sequence). The V end lost 3 bases, the J end lost 1 base, and 6 bases lay between the germline ends. The CDR3 consists of 13 residues. CDR3 coding DNA: TGTGCCAGCAGCCAGAACACCCAAGAGACCCAGTACTTC. As protein: CASSQNTQETQYF.